A selection of T cell receptor beta chains follows, all from one sample in a study of T cell responses to AZD1222 COVID-19 vaccine. Libraries were prepared by immunoSEQ multiplex PCR; TCRdb keeps only in-frame clonotypes and omits some of them. The sample lists 150,000 to 200,000 clones, approximately 90% seen once, with 0.99% in the top ten. Specimen: peripheral blood, collected on day 0 of AZD1222 vaccination. These receptors were taken from an adult in good health. CDR3s include the opening cysteine and the closing phenylalanine or tryptophan.

j_call: TRBJ1-3; v_call: TRBV19; cdr3_aa: CASSTQSSGNTIYF
j_call: TRBJ2-1; v_call: TRBV5-6; cdr3_aa: CASSSDLYNEQFF
j_call: TRBJ2-3; v_call: TRBV19; cdr3_aa: CASSMSGLQGFTQYF
j_call: TRBJ1-5; v_call: TRBV2; cdr3_aa: CASSESGQFNQPQHF
j_call: TRBJ2-1; v_call: TRBV2; cdr3_aa: CASSETGVGYNEQFF
j_call: TRBJ2-2; v_call: TRBV5-5; cdr3_aa: CASLMGALAGELFF
j_call: TRBJ2-7; v_call: TRBV2; cdr3_aa: CASSERGTGGLSEQYF
j_call: TRBJ1-2; v_call: TRBV11-2; cdr3_aa: CASSRPALFRGYTF
j_call: TRBJ1-2; v_call: TRBV7-3; cdr3_aa: CASSLAPGQGYTF
j_call: TRBJ2-1; v_call: TRBV5-1; cdr3_aa: CASSLGRNNEQFF
j_call: TRBJ2-2; v_call: TRBV7-9; cdr3_aa: CASSLMQTGELFF
j_call: TRBJ2-2; v_call: TRBV2; cdr3_aa: CASSLAVVGGELFF
j_call: TRBJ2-1; v_call: TRBV20-1; cdr3_aa: CSASFDPAEFF
j_call: TRBJ2-2; v_call: TRBV7-3; cdr3_aa: CASRLASTGTGELFF
j_call: TRBJ1-2; v_call: TRBV27; cdr3_aa: CASSPWTAGQGADGYTF
j_call: TRBJ1-2; v_call: TRBV3-1/TRBV3-2; cdr3_aa: CASSQDGGFNYGYTF
j_call: TRBJ1-5; v_call: TRBV7-9; cdr3_aa: CASSLMGAGNQPQHF
j_call: TRBJ2-7; v_call: TRBV5-1; cdr3_aa: CASSLEQGYEQYF
j_call: TRBJ1-1; v_call: TRBV12-5; cdr3_aa: CASGLEMNTEAFF
j_call: TRBJ2-7; v_call: TRBV11-2; cdr3_aa: CASSLVRHSYEQYF
j_call: TRBJ1-6; v_call: TRBV27; cdr3_aa: CASSLARKSPLHF
j_call: TRBJ2-7; v_call: TRBV10-3; cdr3_aa: CAISGQGQTYEQYF
j_call: TRBJ2-3; v_call: TRBV7-9; cdr3_aa: CASSISGRAGDTQYF
j_call: TRBJ2-1; v_call: TRBV3-1/TRBV3-2; cdr3_aa: CASSHLGTPKYYEQFF
j_call: TRBJ2-6; v_call: TRBV10-3; cdr3_aa: CAISESGSGANVLTF
j_call: TRBJ1-5; v_call: TRBV7-2; cdr3_aa: CASSLASRNQPQHF
j_call: TRBJ1-1; v_call: TRBV6-5; cdr3_aa: CASSYSQQGGTEAFF
j_call: TRBJ2-7; v_call: TRBV2; cdr3_aa: CASSEAPRGVYEQYF
j_call: TRBJ2-1; v_call: TRBV7-3; cdr3_aa: CASSFELAGYNEQFF
j_call: TRBJ2-3; v_call: TRBV4-2; cdr3_aa: CASSQERAKDTQYF
j_call: TRBJ2-3; v_call: TRBV11-2; cdr3_aa: CASSVDRSTDTQYF
j_call: TRBJ2-3; v_call: TRBV9; cdr3_aa: CASSVGVSGPGVAQYF
j_call: TRBJ2-1; v_call: TRBV7-6; cdr3_aa: CASSLLAAGSSYNEQFF
j_call: TRBJ1-2; v_call: TRBV24-1; cdr3_aa: CATSEAGQGDYGYTF
j_call: TRBJ1-3; v_call: TRBV9; cdr3_aa: CASSVRGDSSGNTIYF
j_call: TRBJ1-1; v_call: TRBV12-5; cdr3_aa: CASGLGQGYTEAFF
j_call: TRBJ2-1; v_call: TRBV28; cdr3_aa: CASSLSWTGSAGLAFEQFF
j_call: TRBJ2-7; v_call: TRBV7-9; cdr3_aa: CASSDYSPSGSAPYEQYF
j_call: TRBJ2-3; v_call: TRBV15; cdr3_aa: CATSRDMGQGTDTQYF
j_call: TRBJ2-3; v_call: TRBV11-2; cdr3_aa: CASSLELAGSSSTDTQYF
j_call: TRBJ1-4; v_call: TRBV27; cdr3_aa: CASSFPNEKLFF
j_call: TRBJ2-5; v_call: TRBV3-1/TRBV3-2; cdr3_aa: CASSRGGTSGGAGETQYF
j_call: TRBJ1-2; v_call: TRBV19; cdr3_aa: CASEVNSGQSRGYTF
j_call: TRBJ1-4; v_call: TRBV6-2/TRBV6-3; cdr3_aa: CASSYVTGQGGEKLFF
j_call: TRBJ2-3; v_call: TRBV7-9; cdr3_aa: CASRWGDPSADTQYF